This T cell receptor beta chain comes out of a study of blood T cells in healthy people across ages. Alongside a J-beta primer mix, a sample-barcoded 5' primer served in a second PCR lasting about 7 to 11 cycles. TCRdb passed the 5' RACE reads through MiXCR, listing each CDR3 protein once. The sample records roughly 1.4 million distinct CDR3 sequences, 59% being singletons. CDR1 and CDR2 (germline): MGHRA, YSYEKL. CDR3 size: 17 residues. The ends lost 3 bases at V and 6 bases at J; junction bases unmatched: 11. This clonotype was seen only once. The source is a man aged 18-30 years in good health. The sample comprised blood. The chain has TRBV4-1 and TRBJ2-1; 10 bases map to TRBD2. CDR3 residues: CASSQTSAGGMSNEQFF. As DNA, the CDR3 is TGCGCCAGCAGCCAGACCTCAGCGGGAGGGATGAGCAATGAGCAGTTCTTC.